This paragraph reports one T cell receptor (beta chain). Clones were sequenced by immunoSEQ multiplex PCR, and TCRdb holds only the in-frame ones, with some missing. The data hold approximately 150,000 clones, with roughly 80% observed a single time. Per germline, CDR1 KGHSH and CDR2 LQKENI. CDR3 length equals 15 residues. The V end was cut by 3 bases, the J end by 3 bases, with 9 bases between. The entry originates in a study of blood T cell repertoires in COVID-19. Study details: COVID-19 samples from acute and convalescent phases originated in the United States, Italy and Spain. Sources were T cells, B-cell-depleted T cells, or PBMCs; the material itself was cDNA or gDNA.

Sequencing was carried out using peripheral blood. This sequence originates from a man aged 70 or older who had recovered from COVID-19. The chain employs TRBV18 and TRBJ2-6; D remains ambiguous. CDR3 coding DNA: TGTGCCAGCTCACCCGGGTATGGTGGGGCCAACGTCCTGACTTTC. Amino acids: CASSPGYGGANVLTF.